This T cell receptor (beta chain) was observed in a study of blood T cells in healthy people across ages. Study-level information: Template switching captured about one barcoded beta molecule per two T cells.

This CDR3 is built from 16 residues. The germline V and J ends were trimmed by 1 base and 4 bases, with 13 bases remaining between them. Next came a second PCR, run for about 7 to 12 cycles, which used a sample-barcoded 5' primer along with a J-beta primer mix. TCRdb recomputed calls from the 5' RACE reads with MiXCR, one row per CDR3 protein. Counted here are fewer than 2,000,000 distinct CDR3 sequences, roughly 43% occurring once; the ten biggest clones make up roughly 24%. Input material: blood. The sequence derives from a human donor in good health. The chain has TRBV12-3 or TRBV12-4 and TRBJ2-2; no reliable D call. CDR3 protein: CASSLGSIDGTGELFF. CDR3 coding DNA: TGTGCCAGCAGTTTAGGCTCCATTGATGGCACCGGGGAGCTGTTTTTT.